This TCR beta chain was retrieved from a study of control samples from healthy donors and cancer patients (dated by TCRdb to 2020 to 2022). Library preparation was by the immunoSEQ multiplex PCR assay. Held by TCRdb, this immuneACCESS table contains in-frame sequences only and omits some clones. Under half of the omission traces to an unresolved V gene where checked; the cause of the rest is unknown. Within this sample are more than 95,000 clones, with 85% to 95% of them counted one time only. The biggest ten clones account for 0.55% to 0.65% of the sample. The germline V gene encodes CDR1 MNHNS and CDR2 SASEGT. Including cysteine and phenylalanine, the CDR3 has 15 amino acids. The entry retains the CDR3 DNA only, 45 bases that are in frame from base 1. Trimming removed 0 bases from V and 2 bases from J, leaving 10 bases between the germline ends. Turning to this clone: The clone's antigen remains unknown. Per-nucleotide qualities are absent, and no much larger clonotype sits a single base away.

Sequences were obtained from PBMCs. The receptor comes from an older man with head and neck cancer. This chain is built from TRBV6-1 and TRBJ2-5; perhaps TRBD1 is the D gene, with 6 bases matching. The CDR3 corresponds to CASSEAQGRQETQYF. In nucleotides, the sequence is TGTGCCAGCAGTGAAGCCCAGGGGCGACAAGAGACCCAGTACTTC.